Presented here are 23 T cell receptor beta chains from one specimen sequenced in a study of T cells in Graves' hyperthyroidism and ophthalmopathy. There were TCR beta CDR3 regions amplified from RNA transcripts. HTBI primers drove first-round RT-PCR of the TCR CDR3. TCRdb redid the calling of the multiplex PCR reads with MiXCR, one entry per CDR3 protein. The data contain some 440,000 distinct CDR3 sequences, more than 15% of them singletons. The sequenced material came from blood. These receptors all come from a young woman with Graves' hyperthyroidism.

Note on this clonotype: Mismatch with germline at one junction end may stem from a read error. The V gene is TRBV7-7, the J gene TRBJ1-5; 11 bases map to TRBD1. This CDR3 spans 14 amino acids. Germline values: CDR1 SSHAT, CDR2 FNYEAQ (reference sequence). The CDR3 protein is CASSRGTGGQPQHF. CDR3 nucleotide sequence: TGTGCTAGCAGCCGAGGGACAGGGGGTCAGCCCCAGCATTTT.

The sample holds a few counts of this clonotype. This rearrangement joins TRBV28 to TRBJ1-3; weak D call: TRBD1 (6 bases). Germline CDR1 reads MDHEN; CDR2 reads SYDVKM. The V end was cut by 3 bases, the J end by 0 bases, with 15 bases between. This CDR3 is built from 17 residues. CDR3 DNA sequence: TGTGCCAGCAGTTTCCGGGGGCGGCCCCCCTCTGGAAACACCATATATTTT. Translated: CASSFRGRPPSGNTIYF.

The rearrangement uses TRBV14 and TRBJ1-6; unclear D gene. Germline V lookup: CDR1 SGHDN, CDR2 FVKESK. The CDR3 has 13 residues. Trimming shortened V by 2 bases and J by 12 bases, and 11 bases separated the two germline ends. In DNA, the CDR3 is TGTGCCAGCAGCCAACCGGGAGGCAGACCCCTCCACTTT. Protein: CASSQPGGRPLHF.

This clonotype was counted many times. V and J are TRBV11-1 and TRBJ2-1; tentatively, D is TRBD2 (6 bases). Trimming removed 7 bases from V and 3 bases from J, with 13 bases in between. Germline V gene sequence: CDR1 SGHAT, CDR2 FQDESV (reference sequence). This CDR3 is built from 14 residues. CDR3 residues: CASKGGVYYNEQFF. The CDR3, as DNA: TGTGCCAGCAAAGGCGGGGTTTACTACAATGAGCAGTTCTTC.

This clonotype has ten or more counts. An end of the junction differs from the germline gene, which may be a read error. This chain uses TRBV7-7 with TRBJ1-2; perhaps TRBD1 as D (6 bases). Germline lookup yields CDR1 SSHAT and CDR2 FNYEAQ (reference sequence). CDR3 size: 16 residues. Here the CDR3 DNA reads TGTGCTAGCAGCTTCCGGGAGGACAGCCCTAACTATGGCTACACCTTC. Its translation is CASSFREDSPNYGYTF.

This chain joins TRBV7-3 and TRBJ2-1; maybe TRBD2 (5 bases). Germline CDR1 and CDR2: SGHTA and FQGTGA. CDR3 length equals 15 residues. V was trimmed by 5 bases and J by 3 bases, leaving 14 bases between them. In nucleotides, the CDR3 is TGTGCCAGCAGCCCCAATGTAGCGCTCTACAATGAGCAGTTCTTC. It specifies CASSPNVALYNEQFF.

The chain is built from TRBV18 and TRBJ1-5; weak D call: TRBD1 (6 bases). The V gene's germline CDR1 is KGHSH and CDR2 LQKENI. CDR3 length: 16 residues. Trimming removed 2 bases from V and 2 bases from J, with 13 bases in between. CDR3 loop: CASSPTGPGGNQPQHF. The CDR3 DNA follows: TGTGCCAGCTCACCAACAGGGCCGGGGGGCAATCAGCCCCAGCATTTT.

The rearrangement joins TRBV4-3 to TRBJ1-6; the D is unclear. V was cut by 0 bases and J by 5 bases, with 14 bases left in between. The CDR3 is 17 amino acids. The germline V gene has CDR1 LGHNA and CDR2 YSLEER. CDR3 sequence reads: CASSQDPPLGNNSPLHF. As DNA, the CDR3 is TGCGCCAGCAGCCAAGATCCCCCCCTCGGGAATAATTCACCCCTCCACTTT.

This clonotype appeared many times. The chain recombines TRBV20-1 with TRBJ2-1; weak D call: TRBD2 (5 bases). Looked up from germline, CDR1 is DFQATT and CDR2 is SNEGSKA (reference sequence). Trimming took off 0 bases at V and 5 bases at J, with 14 bases between the two ends. The CDR3 totals 15 residues. The CDR3 is CSARDGQRPNNEQFF. CDR3 nucleotide sequence: TGCAGTGCTAGAGATGGCCAGCGGCCAAACAATGAGCAGTTCTTC.

This clonotype has ten or more counts. The rearrangement uses TRBV11-2 and TRBJ2-7; 8 positions match TRBD1. In germline, CDR1 is SGHAT, CDR2 FQNNGV. This CDR3 spans 16 amino acids. The V segment lost 3 bases and the J segment 3 bases; nucleotides outside the gene matches: 10. The CDR3 here is CASSFVPYGQGYEQYF. As DNA, the CDR3 is TGTGCCAGCAGCTTCGTACCGTATGGACAGGGCTACGAGCAGTACTTC.

This clonotype was counted only a few times. This chain uses TRBV24-1 with TRBJ2-1; 12 nucleotides line up with TRBD2. The CDR3 sequence is 16 residues long. With V trimmed by 4 bases and J by 7 bases, 7 bases remained unmatched. CDR1 KGHDR and CDR2 SFDVKD come from the germline V gene. CDR3 region: CATSEPGLAGGNEQFF. The DNA of the CDR3 is TGTGCCACCAGTGAACCGGGACTAGCGGGCGGTAATGAGCAGTTCTTC.

As regards this clonotype: The junction departs from germline at one end; a sequencing error may be responsible. This sequence joins TRBV18 and TRBJ2-1; D is undetermined. The CDR3 contains 16 residues. Looked up from germline, CDR1 is KGHSH and CDR2 is LQKENI. This CDR3 is CASSPSAVYSYNELFF. CDR3 bases: TGTGCCAGCTCACCCTCCGCGGTTTACTCCTACAATGAGCTGTTCTTC.

This clonotype was seen a handful of times. The chain uses TRBV29-1 and TRBJ2-1; TRBD2 matches at 11 bases. CDR1 is SQVTM and CDR2 is ANQGSEA in the germline V gene. The CDR3 runs to 14 residues. The CDR3 sequence: CRTSGELSYNEQFF. In DNA form, the CDR3 reads TGCAGGACTAGCGGGGAGCTCTCCTACAATGAGCAGTTCTTC.

At least ten counts were recorded for this clonotype. This chain links TRBV20-1 with TRBJ2-1, with TRBD2 matching over 10 bases. The CDR3 totals 15 residues. The germline V gene encodes CDR1 DFQATT and CDR2 SNEGSKA (reference sequence). V lost 8 bases and J lost 2; bases outside the gene matches: 9. CDR3 coding DNA: TGCAGTTTCTATACTAGCGGGACTGCCTACAATGAGCAGTTCTTC. Its translation is CSFYTSGTAYNEQFF.

V gene TRBV6-1 combines with J gene TRBJ2-7; 7 bases match TRBD2. V was clipped by 5 bases and J by 2 bases; unmatched bases: 6. Germline V gene sequence: CDR1 MNHNS, CDR2 SASEGT. There are 14 residues in the CDR3. CDR3: CASSLAGTTYEQYF. Written as DNA, the CDR3 is TGTGCCAGCAGTCTGGCCGGGACTACCTACGAGCAGTACTTC.

This clonotype was seen repeatedly, ten times or more. This sequence joins TRBV28 and TRBJ1-5, with 7 nucleotides matching TRBD1. The junction had 5 bases not matched to a gene; V was cut back by 7 bases and J by 2 bases. This CDR3 spans 14 amino acids. CDR1 is MDHEN, CDR2 SYDVKM, per germline. CDR3 sequence (DNA): TGTGCCAGCATCTTCGGGACAGGCAATCAGCCCCAGCATTTT. Its translation: CASIFGTGNQPQHF.

This sequence joins TRBV28 and TRBJ1-2; 7 bases are a match to TRBD1. The germline CDR1 and CDR2 sequences are MDHEN and SYDVKM. CDR3 size: 14 residues. V was pared by 3 bases and J by 7 bases, with 8 bases of the junction left unmatched. In DNA, the CDR3 is TGTGCCAGCAGTTTTACCGGGACAGCGCCTGGCTACACCTTC. Translated, it gives CASSFTGTAPGYTF.

Turning to this clonotype: This sequence may be a read error, since a much larger clone differs from it by one base. This chain joins TRBV4-1 and TRBJ2-5, with D possibly TRBD2 on 5 matching bases. This CDR3 is 13 amino acids long. Germline loops: CDR1 MGHRA, CDR2 YSYEKL. The CDR3 nucleotides read TGCGCCAGCAGCCGCGGACTGCAAGGGACCCAGTACTTC. Its translation: CASSRGLQGTQYF.

This clonotype was picked up many times. The chain links TRBV6-1 to TRBJ1-2; D is ambiguous. The CDR3 loop spans 16 amino acids. V lost 6 bases and J 0 bases, leaving 17 bases between the germline ends. CDR1 MNHNS and CDR2 SASEGT come from the germline V gene. The CDR3 loop reads CASSHTGSTSNYGYTF. CDR3 sequence (DNA): TGTGCCAGCAGCCACACTGGGAGCACATCTAACTATGGCTACACCTTC.

V gene TRBV5-6 combines with J gene TRBJ2-2, with 8 bases that match TRBD1. The DNA matches TRBJ1-1 better at its end, which makes the J call doubtful. The CDR3 covers 17 residues. Germline V gene lookup returns CDR1 SGHDT and CDR2 YYEEEE. The CDR3 protein is CASSLAHDRGPGSGAFF. For the CDR3, the DNA is TGTGCCAGCAGCTTGGCCCATGACAGGGGTCCGGGGAGTGGAGCTTTCTTT.

The rearrangement uses TRBV28 and TRBJ2-7, with 8 bases matching TRBD2. The V and J ends lost 4 bases and 7 bases, in that order; junction bases with no gene match: 9. The CDR3 is made up of 14 amino acids. The germline CDR1 and CDR2 sequences are MDHEN and SYDVKM. Here the CDR3 DNA reads TGTGCCAGCAGTTCCGGGACTAGTCTGTTTGAGCAGTACTTC. This translates into CASSSGTSLFEQYF.

V gene TRBV24-1 combines with J gene TRBJ2-1; D may match TRBD1 or TRBD2 (6 bases each). CDR3 length: 14 residues. With 6 bases removed from V and 9 bases from J, the gap between germline ends came to 17 bases. CDR1 and CDR2 from the germline V gene are KGHDR and SFDVKD. This chain's CDR3 is CATSLPRGTGEQFF. The CDR3 DNA is TGTGCCACCAGTCTCCCTAGGGGGACTGGTGAGCAGTTCTTC.

The chain employs TRBV5-1 and TRBJ2-6; D not resolved. CDR3 size: 15 residues. Germline lookup yields CDR1 SGHRS and CDR2 YFSETQ. V lost 5 bases and J 3 bases, leaving 12 bases between the germline ends. CDR3 bases: TGCGCCAGCAGGTTTAACGACTTTGGGGCCAACGTCCTGACTTTC. As protein: CASRFNDFGANVLTF.